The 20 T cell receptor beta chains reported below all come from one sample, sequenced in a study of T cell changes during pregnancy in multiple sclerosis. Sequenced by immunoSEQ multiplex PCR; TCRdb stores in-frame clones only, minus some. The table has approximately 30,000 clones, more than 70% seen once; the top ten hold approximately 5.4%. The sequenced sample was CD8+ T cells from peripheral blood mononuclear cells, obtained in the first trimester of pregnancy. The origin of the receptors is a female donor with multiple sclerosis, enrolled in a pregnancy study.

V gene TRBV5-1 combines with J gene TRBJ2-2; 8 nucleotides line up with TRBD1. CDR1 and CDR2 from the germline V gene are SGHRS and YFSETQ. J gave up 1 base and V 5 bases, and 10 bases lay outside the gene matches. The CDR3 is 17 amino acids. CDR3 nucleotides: TGCGCCAGCAGTCCAACAGGGGGAGCCCTGAACACCGGGGAGCTGTTTTTT. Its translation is CASSPTGGALNTGELFF. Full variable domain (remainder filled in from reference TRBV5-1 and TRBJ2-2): KAGVTQTPRYLIKTRGQQVTLSCSPISGHRSVSWYQQTPGQGLQFLFEYFSETQRNKGNFPGRFSGRQFSNSRSEMNVSTLELGDSALYLCASSPTGGALNTGELFFGEGSRLTVL.

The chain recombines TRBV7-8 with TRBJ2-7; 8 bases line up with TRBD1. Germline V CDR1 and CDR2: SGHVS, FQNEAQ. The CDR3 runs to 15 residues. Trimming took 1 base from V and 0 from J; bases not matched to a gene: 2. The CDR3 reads CASSLVQGASYEQYF. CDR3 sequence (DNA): TGTGCCAGCAGCTTAGTTCAGGGGGCCTCCTACGAGCAGTACTTC.

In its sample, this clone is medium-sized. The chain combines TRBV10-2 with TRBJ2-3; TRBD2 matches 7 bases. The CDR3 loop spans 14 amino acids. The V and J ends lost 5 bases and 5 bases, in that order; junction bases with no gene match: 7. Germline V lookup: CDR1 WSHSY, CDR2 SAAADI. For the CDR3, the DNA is TGCGCCAGCAGTTCCGAGCGGGGACTAGATACGCAGTATTTT. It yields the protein CASSSERGLDTQYF.

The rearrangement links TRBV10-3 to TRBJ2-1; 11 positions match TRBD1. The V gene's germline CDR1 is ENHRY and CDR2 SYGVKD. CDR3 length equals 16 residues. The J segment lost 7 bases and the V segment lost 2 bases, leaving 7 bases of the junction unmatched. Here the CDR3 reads CAISEGWDRGENEQFF. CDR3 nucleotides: TGTGCCATCAGTGAGGGGTGGGACAGGGGGGAGAATGAGCAGTTCTTC.

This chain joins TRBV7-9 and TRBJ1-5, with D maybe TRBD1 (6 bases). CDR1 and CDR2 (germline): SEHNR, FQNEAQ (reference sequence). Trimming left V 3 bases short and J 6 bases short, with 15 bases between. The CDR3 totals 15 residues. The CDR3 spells CASSFAGEGGQPQHF. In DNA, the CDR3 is TGTGCCAGCAGCTTTGCAGGGGAAGGCGGTCAGCCCCAGCATTTT.

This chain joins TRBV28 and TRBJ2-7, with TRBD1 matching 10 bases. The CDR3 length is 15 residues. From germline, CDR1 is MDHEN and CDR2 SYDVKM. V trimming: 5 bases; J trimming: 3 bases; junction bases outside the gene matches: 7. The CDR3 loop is CASSQGQGRIYEQYF. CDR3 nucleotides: TGTGCCAGCAGTCAGGGACAGGGGAGGATCTACGAGCAGTACTTC.

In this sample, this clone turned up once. CDR3 bases: TGTGCCAGCAGTTTATCGCAGGGAAGTGGGACTGAAGCTTTCTTT. Its protein is CASSLSQGSGTEAFF. The chain recombines TRBV27 with TRBJ1-1; possible D gene TRBD1, 5 bases. There are 15 residues in the CDR3. Germline lookup yields CDR1 MNHEY and CDR2 SMNVEV (reference sequence). V lost 0 bases to trimming and J lost 5 bases, with 13 bases between them.

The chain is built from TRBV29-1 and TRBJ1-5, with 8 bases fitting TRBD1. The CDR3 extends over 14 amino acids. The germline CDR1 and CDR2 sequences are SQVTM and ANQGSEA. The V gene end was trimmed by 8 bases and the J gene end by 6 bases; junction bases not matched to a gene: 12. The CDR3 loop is CSTSNGQGSQPQHF. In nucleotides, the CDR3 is TGCAGCACCAGTAATGGACAGGGAAGTCAGCCCCAGCATTTT.

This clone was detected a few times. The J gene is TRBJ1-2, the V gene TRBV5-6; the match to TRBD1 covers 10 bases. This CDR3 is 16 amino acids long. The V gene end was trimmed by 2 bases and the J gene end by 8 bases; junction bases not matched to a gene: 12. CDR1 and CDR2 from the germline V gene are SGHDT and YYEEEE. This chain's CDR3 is CASSFRETGGAGGYTF. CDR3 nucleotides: TGTGCCAGCAGCTTTCGGGAGACAGGGGGCGCGGGCGGCTACACCTTC.

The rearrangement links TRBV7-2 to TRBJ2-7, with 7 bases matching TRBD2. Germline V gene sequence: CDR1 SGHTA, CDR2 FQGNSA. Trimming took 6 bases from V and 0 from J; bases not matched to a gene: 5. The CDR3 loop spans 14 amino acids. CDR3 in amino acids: CASSLGGFSYEQYF. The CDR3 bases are TGTGCCAGCAGTCTGGGGGGGTTCTCCTACGAGCAGTACTTC.

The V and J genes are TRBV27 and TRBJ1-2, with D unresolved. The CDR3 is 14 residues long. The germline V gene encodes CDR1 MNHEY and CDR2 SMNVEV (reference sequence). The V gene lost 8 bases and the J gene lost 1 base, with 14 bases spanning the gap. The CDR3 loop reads CASRARGFNYGYTF. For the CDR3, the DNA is TGTGCCAGCCGCGCGCGAGGTTTTAACTATGGCTACACCTTC.

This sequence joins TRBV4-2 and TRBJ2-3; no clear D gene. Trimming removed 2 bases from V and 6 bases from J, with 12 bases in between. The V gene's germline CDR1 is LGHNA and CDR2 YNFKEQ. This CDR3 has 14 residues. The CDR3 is CASSQTDEDDTQYF. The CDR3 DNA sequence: TGTGCCAGCAGCCAAACCGACGAGGATGATACGCAGTATTTT.

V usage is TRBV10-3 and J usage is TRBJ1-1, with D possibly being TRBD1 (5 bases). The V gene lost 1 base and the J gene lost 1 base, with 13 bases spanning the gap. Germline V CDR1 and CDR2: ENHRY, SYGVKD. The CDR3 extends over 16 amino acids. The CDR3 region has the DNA TGTGCCATCAGTGAGTATACCGACAGAGAGAACACTGAAGCTTTCTTT. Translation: CAISEYTDRENTEAFF.

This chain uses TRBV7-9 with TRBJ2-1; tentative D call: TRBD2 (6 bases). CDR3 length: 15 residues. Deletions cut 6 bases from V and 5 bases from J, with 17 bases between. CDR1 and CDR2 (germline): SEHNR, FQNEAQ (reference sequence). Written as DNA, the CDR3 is TGTGCCAGCAGGGGGGGATCGTGGTCCCACAATGAGCAGTTCTTC. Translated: CASRGGSWSHNEQFF.

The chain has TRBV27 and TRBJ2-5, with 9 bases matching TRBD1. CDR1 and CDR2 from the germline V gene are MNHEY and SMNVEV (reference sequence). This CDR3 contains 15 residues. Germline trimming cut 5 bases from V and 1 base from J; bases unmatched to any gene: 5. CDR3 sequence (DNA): TGTGCCAGCAGTCCCGGGACAGGGACCCAAGAGACCCAGTACTTC. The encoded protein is CASSPGTGTQETQYF.

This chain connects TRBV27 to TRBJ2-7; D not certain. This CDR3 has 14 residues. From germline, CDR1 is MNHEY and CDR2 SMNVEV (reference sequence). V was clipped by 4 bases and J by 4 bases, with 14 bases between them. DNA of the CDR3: TGTGCCAGCAGTTATAGTATATCCGGGTACGAGCAGTACTTC. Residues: CASSYSISGYEQYF.

The CDR3 sequence: CASSLLAGASNEQFF. CDR3 nucleotide sequence: TGTGCCAGCAGTTTATTAGCGGGAGCTAGCAATGAGCAGTTCTTC. The gene calls are TRBV6-1 and TRBJ2-1; TRBD2 aligns across 9 bases. Germline V gene data show CDR1 as MNHNS and CDR2 as SASEGT. This CDR3 spans 15 amino acids. The V gene end was trimmed by 5 bases and the J gene end by 6 bases; junction bases not matched to a gene: 8.

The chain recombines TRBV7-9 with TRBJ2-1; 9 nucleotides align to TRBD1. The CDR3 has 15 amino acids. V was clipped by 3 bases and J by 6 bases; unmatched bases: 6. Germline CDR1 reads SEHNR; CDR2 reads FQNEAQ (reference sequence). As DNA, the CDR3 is TGTGCCAGCAGCTTGGGACAGGGCGTAATCAATGAGCAGTTCTTC. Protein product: CASSLGQGVINEQFF.

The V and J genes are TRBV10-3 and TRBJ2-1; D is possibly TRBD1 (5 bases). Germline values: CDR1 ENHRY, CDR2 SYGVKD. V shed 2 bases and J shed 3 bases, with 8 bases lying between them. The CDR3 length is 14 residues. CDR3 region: CAISEPDSYNEQFF. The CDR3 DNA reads TGTGCCATCAGTGAGCCTGACAGCTACAATGAGCAGTTCTTC.

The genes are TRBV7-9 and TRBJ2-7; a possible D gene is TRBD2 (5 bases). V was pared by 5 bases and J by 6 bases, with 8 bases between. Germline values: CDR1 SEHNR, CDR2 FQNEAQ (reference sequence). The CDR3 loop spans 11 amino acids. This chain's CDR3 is CASSPRGEQYF. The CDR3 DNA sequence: TGTGCCAGCAGCCCTCGGGGCGAGCAGTACTTC. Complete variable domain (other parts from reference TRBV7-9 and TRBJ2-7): DTGVSQNPRHKITKRGQNVTFRCDPISEHNRLYWYRQTLGQGPEFLTYFQNEAQLEKSRLLSDRFSAERPKGSFSTLEIQRTEQGDSAMYLCASSPRGEQYFGPGTRLTVT.